The source of this T cell receptor (beta chain) is a study of T cells in Graves' hyperthyroidism and ophthalmopathy. Study observations and caveats: Ophthalmopathy onset followed model prediction by a median about 6.9 months.

V lost 0 bases and J lost 7; bases outside the gene matches: 9. The CDR3 runs 17 residues. From germline, CDR1 is LNHDA and CDR2 SQIVND (reference sequence). Only a few counts were recorded for this clonotype. The target antigen is unknown. Researchers amplified the TCR beta CDR3 regions from RNA transcripts. The study used the HTBI primer set for a first-round RT-PCR of the TCR CDR3. TCRdb re-derived calls from the multiplex PCR reads in MiXCR, one entry per CDR3 protein. The sample lists under 450,000 distinct CDR3 sequences, approximately 13% occurring once. Subjects aged 18 to 65 presented with newly diagnosed hyperthyroidism of less than 2 months' duration. Exclusions: uncontrolled infection, other autoimmune disease, pregnancy, lactation. Diagnoses were established using clinical symptoms, serum thyroxine and TRAb, thyroid ultrasound and orbital computed tomography.

The TCR comes from a man aged 25-45 years with Graves' hyperthyroidism that later progressed to Graves' ophthalmopathy. The sequenced sample was blood. The rearrangement joins TRBV19 to TRBJ1-5; 10 bases are shared with TRBD1. The DNA of the CDR3 is TGTGCCAGTAGTATAGATGGGGCGACAGGGGGCTGGCAGCCCCAGCATTTT. Protein sequence: CASSIDGATGGWQPQHF.